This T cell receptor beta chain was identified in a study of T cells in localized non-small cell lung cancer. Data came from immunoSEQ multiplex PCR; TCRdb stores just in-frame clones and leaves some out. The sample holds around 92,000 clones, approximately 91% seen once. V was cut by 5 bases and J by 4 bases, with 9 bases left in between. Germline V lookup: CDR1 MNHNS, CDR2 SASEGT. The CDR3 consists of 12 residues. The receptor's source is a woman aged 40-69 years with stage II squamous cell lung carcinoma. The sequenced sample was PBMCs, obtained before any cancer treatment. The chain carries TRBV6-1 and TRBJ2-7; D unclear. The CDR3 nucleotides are TGTGCCAGCAGTTCCGACTGGTACGAGCAGTACTTC. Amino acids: CASSSDWYEQYF.